These 13 T cell receptor beta chains were all obtained from the same sample, sequenced in a study of PD-1 blockade in classical Hodgkin lymphoma. Sequencing used immunoSEQ multiplex PCR; TCRdb keeps in-frame clones, though not all of them. The sample has tens of thousands of clones, roughly 80% seen once. Every one of the patients relapsed after autologous stem cell transplantation (brentuximab vedotin exposure was variable). The sample consisted of peripheral blood mononuclear cells (PBMCs), taken before the second cycle of nivolumab. The receptor set was obtained from a human donor with classical Hodgkin lymphoma.

The rearrangement uses TRBV5-1 and TRBJ2-5, with 7 bases that match TRBD1. V dropped 4 bases and J dropped 5; count of bases not matched to a gene: 8. The germline gives CDR1 SGHRS, CDR2 YFSETQ. This CDR3 region has 14 residues. As DNA, the CDR3 is TGCGCCAGCAGCATCCGACAGGGCGGGGAGACCCAGTACTTC. Protein product: CASSIRQGGETQYF.

The genes are TRBV6-6 and TRBJ1-1; D remains ambiguous. The germline CDR1 and CDR2 sequences are MNHNY and SVGAGI (reference sequence). V was shortened by 4 bases and J by 5 bases, with 11 bases between the two germline ends. The CDR3 consists of 13 residues. The CDR3 coding sequence is TGTGCCAGCAGTTTCCTCGACGGGACTGAAGCTTTCTTT. Translation: CASSFLDGTEAFF.

The CDR3 bases are TGTGCCAGCAGCTTAGCGGCCGGGACAGTAAATCAGCCCCAGCATTTT. It codes for CASSLAAGTVNQPQHF. The V gene is TRBV7-2, the J gene TRBJ1-5; 7 positions match TRBD1. CDR1 is SGHTA, CDR2 FQGNSA, per germline. The CDR3 runs to 16 residues. V gave up 0 bases and J gave up 4 bases; unmatched junction bases: 6.

The CDR3 coding sequence is TGTGCCAGCAGCTCTTACAGGGGGTATGGCTACACCTTC. It yields the protein CASSSYRGYGYTF. The chain couples TRBV7-9 to TRBJ1-2, with 8 positions matching TRBD1. The V and J ends lost 4 bases and 5 bases, in that order; junction bases with no gene match: 3. The CDR3 is 13 amino acids. Per the germline V gene, CDR1 is SEHNR and CDR2 is FQNEAQ (reference sequence). The full variable domain, in which reference TRBV7-9 and TRBJ1-2 provide the parts outside the CDR3, is DTGVSQNPRHKITKRGQNVTFRCDPISEHNRLYWYRQTLGQGPEFLTYFQNEAQLEKSRLLSDRFSAERPKGSFSTLEIQRTEQGDSAMYLCASSSYRGYGYTFGSGTRLTVV.

The genes are TRBV7-6 and TRBJ1-4, with a tentative D call TRBD1 (5 bases). Between the trimmed V and J ends, which lost 5 bases and 7 bases, there was a span of 17 bases. The CDR3 has 15 amino acids. Per germline, CDR1 SGHVS and CDR2 FNYEAQ. As DNA, the CDR3 is TGTGCCAGCAGCCAGGAGTGGACATTGGTTGAAAAACTGTTTTTT. It encodes CASSQEWTLVEKLFF. The whole variable domain, remainder taken from reference TRBV7-6 and TRBJ1-4, is GAGVSQSPRYKVTKRGQDVALRCDPISGHVSLYWYRQALGQGPEFLTYFNYEAQQDKSGLPNDRFSAERPEGSISTLTIQRTEQRDSAMYRCASSQEWTLVEKLFFGSGTQLSVL.

The chain combines TRBV5-8 with TRBJ2-7; D is ambiguous. The V end lost 0 bases, the J end lost 2 bases, and 9 bases lay between the germline ends. This CDR3 has 14 amino acids. The germline V gene has CDR1 SGHTS and CDR2 YDEGEE. CDR3 protein: CASSLDSRAYEQYF. The DNA of the CDR3 is TGTGCCAGCAGCTTGGATTCAAGGGCCTACGAGCAGTACTTC.

V gene TRBV6-5 combines with J gene TRBJ2-5, with D perhaps matching TRBD1 (7 bases). The V and J ends lost 6 bases and 2 bases respectively, with 13 bases between them. Germline CDR1 and CDR2: MNHEY and SVGAGI. This CDR3 spans 14 amino acids. The CDR3, as DNA: TGTGCCAGCAGCCCATCAGGGGGGCAAGAGACCCAGTACTTC. Protein sequence: CASSPSGGQETQYF.

The rearrangement joins TRBV28 to TRBJ2-3; D gene uncertain. Trimming removed 3 bases from V and 2 bases from J, with 6 bases in between. Germline CDR1 and CDR2: MDHEN and SYDVKM. The CDR3 extends over 13 amino acids. CDR3 nucleotides: TGTGCCAGCAGTTTTCGGGCCACAGATACGCAGTATTTT. Protein product: CASSFRATDTQYF.

The V call is TRBV4-3, the J call TRBJ1-2, with 9 bases that match TRBD1. Trimming cost V 2 bases and J 3 bases; bases outside gene matches: 4. Germline loops: CDR1 LGHNA, CDR2 YSLEER. This CDR3 is 15 amino acids long. CDR3 in DNA: TGCGCCAGCAGCCAACGACAGGGGGTGGACTATGGCTACACCTTC. Its protein product is CASSQRQGVDYGYTF.

The V gene is TRBV12-5, the J gene TRBJ1-1, with D maybe TRBD1 (6 bases). V was shortened by 0 bases and J by 0 bases, with 14 bases between the two germline ends. The CDR3 spans 17 residues. Germline V gene lookup returns CDR1 LGHNT and CDR2 FRNRAP. In DNA form, the CDR3 reads TGTGCTAGTGGTTTGGTCCTACAGGGTCCCATGAACACTGAAGCTTTCTTT. Protein: CASGLVLQGPMNTEAFF.

The chain links TRBV14 to TRBJ2-7; D may be TRBD1 (6 bases). Germline CDR1 and CDR2: SGHDN and FVKESK. V was pared by 8 bases and J by 1 base, with 12 bases between. This CDR3 is 13 amino acids long. The DNA for the CDR3 is TGTGCCAGCGCGGCAGGGGTTTCCTACGAGCAGTACTTC. It translates to CASAAGVSYEQYF.

This clone appeared a few times. The chain recombines TRBV9 with TRBJ1-1; D gene ambiguous. CDR1 is SGDLS and CDR2 is YYNGEE in the germline V gene. Trimming removed 0 bases at V and 2 bases at J, with 11 bases between. The CDR3 has 15 residues. CDR3 amino acids: CASSVEWVPNTEAFF. CDR3 in DNA: TGTGCCAGCAGCGTAGAATGGGTGCCCAACACTGAAGCTTTCTTT.

Only one count was recorded for this clone. This chain uses TRBV4-2 with TRBJ2-7; either TRBD1 or TRBD2 may fit D (5 bases each). Germline V CDR1 and CDR2: LGHNA, YNFKEQ. This CDR3 comprises 15 residues. Trimming stripped 5 bases from V and 3 bases from J, with 17 bases between. The CDR3 reads CASSLGRDPNYEQYV. In DNA, the CDR3 is TGTGCCAGCAGCTTAGGCAGGGACCCCAACTACGAGCAGTACGTC.